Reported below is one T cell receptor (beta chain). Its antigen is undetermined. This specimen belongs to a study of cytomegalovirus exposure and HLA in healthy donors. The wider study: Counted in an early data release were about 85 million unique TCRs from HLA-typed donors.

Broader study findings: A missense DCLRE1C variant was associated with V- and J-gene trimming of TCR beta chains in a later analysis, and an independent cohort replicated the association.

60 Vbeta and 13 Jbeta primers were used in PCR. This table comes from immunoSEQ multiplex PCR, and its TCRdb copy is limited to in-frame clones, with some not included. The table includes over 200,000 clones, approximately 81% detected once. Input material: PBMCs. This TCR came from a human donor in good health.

The CDR3 reads CASSQKPLWGRATGELFF. The CDR3 nucleotides read TGCGCCAGCAGCCAAAAGCCCCTATGGGGGAGGGCCACCGGGGAGCTGTTTTTT. The chain uses TRBV4-1 and TRBJ2-2, with 7 bases identical to TRBD2. The V gene end was trimmed by 2 bases and the J gene end by 4 bases; junction bases not matched to a gene: 13. CDR3 size: 18 residues. Germline lookup yields CDR1 MGHRA and CDR2 YSYEKL.